The clone carrying this T cell receptor beta chain has more than one count but fewer than ten. The data stem from a study of T cell changes during pregnancy in multiple sclerosis. V was shortened by 0 bases and J by 2 bases, with 7 bases between the two germline ends. The CDR3 totals 14 residues. Germline values: CDR1 MNHNY, CDR2 SVGAGI (reference sequence). Using immunoSEQ multiplex PCR, the repertoire was profiled, and TCRdb retains in-frame clones only, with some absent. Among 50,000 or so clones listed, 91% were seen once. V is TRBV6-6 and J is TRBJ1-2; D call uncertain. This TCR was recovered from a female donor with multiple sclerosis, enrolled in a pregnancy study. Source: CD8+ T cells from peripheral blood mononuclear cells, taken after pregnancy. CDR3 protein: CASSYSTENYGYTF. The CDR3 bases are TGTGCCAGCAGTTACTCGACTGAGAACTATGGCTACACCTTC.